This entry lists 14 T cell receptor beta chains sequenced from one sample in a study of T-cell memory formation after mild COVID-19. TCRdb itself ran the 5' RACE reads through MiXCR, one entry per CDR3 protein. This table has 310,000 or so distinct CDR3 sequences, about 16% appearing once. Specimen: PBMCs or a T cell subset sorted from them (not recorded which). Source of these receptors: a man aged 18 to 30 who had mild COVID-19 (a few samples of this study predate the infection). Cell type and time point are not known.

The V call is TRBV7-2, the J call TRBJ2-3, with D perhaps given as TRBD1 or TRBD2 (6 bases each). The V end lost 3 bases, the J end lost 5 bases, and 12 bases lay between the germline ends. The CDR3 has 14 amino acids. From germline, CDR1 is SGHTA and CDR2 FQGNSA. CDR3 in amino acids: CASSFVGGLDTQYF. The DNA for the CDR3 is TGTGCCAGCAGCTTTGTTGGGGGGCTAGATACGCAGTATTTT.

In its sample, this clonotype was seen a few times. V is TRBV7-2 and J is TRBJ2-7; no reliable D call. This CDR3 has 15 residues. Germline V gene sequence: CDR1 SGHTA, CDR2 FQGNSA. V lost 5 bases to trimming and J lost 2 bases, with 16 bases between them. The CDR3, as DNA: TGTGCCAGCAGCCCGGATAGGTTGTCCACCTACGAGCAGTACTTC. It encodes CASSPDRLSTYEQYF.

The chain recombines TRBV5-1 with TRBJ1-2; D is unclear. Trimming took 3 bases from V and 6 from J, leaving 15 bases between them. Per germline, CDR1 SGHRS and CDR2 YFSETQ. The CDR3 loop spans 14 amino acids. The CDR3 DNA reads TGCGCCAGCAGCTCTGGAGGCACATTCCATGGCTACACCTTC. Encoded protein: CASSSGGTFHGYTF.

This clonotype was counted between two and nine times. One junction end disagrees with the germline gene, perhaps due to a read error. The chain is built from TRBV12-3 or TRBV12-4 and TRBJ2-1; TRBD1 or TRBD2 may be the D gene (6 bases each). The CDR3 runs 14 residues. CDR3 protein: CASSSGRGRNRMGF. The CDR3 coding sequence is TGTGCCAGCAGTTCAGGACGGGGGCGGAACCGTATGGGCTTC.

The gene calls are TRBV7-8 and TRBJ1-5, with D possibly TRBD1 on 5 matching bases. Trimming left V 1 base short and J 11 bases short, with 12 bases between. Germline V gene data show CDR1 as SGHVS and CDR2 as FQNEAQ. This CDR3 comprises 13 residues. CDR3 coding DNA: TGTGCCAGCAGCTTAGAGGCCGAGGGGACCCAGCATTTT. It translates to CASSLEAEGTQHF.

V gene TRBV27 combines with J gene TRBJ1-2; weak D call: TRBD1 (5 bases). Per germline, CDR1 MNHEY and CDR2 SMNVEV (reference sequence). V was cut by 11 bases and J by 4 bases, with 23 bases left in between. There are 15 residues in the CDR3. As DNA, the CDR3 is TGTGCCTCCCCGACTGCGGGGCTAGAAGGCTATGGCTACACCTTC. Translated, it gives CASPTAGLEGYGYTF.

In this sample, this clonotype turned up a few times. The rearrangement joins TRBV5-1 to TRBJ1-6, with TRBD1 as a possible D gene (5 bases). CDR1 and CDR2 (germline): SGHRS, YFSETQ. The CDR3 has 16 amino acids. Trimming removed 4 bases at V and 7 bases at J, with 18 bases between. The CDR3 coding sequence is TGCGCCAGCAGCGGTGGTGCCGACAGCAAAAATTCACCCCTCCACTTT. Translating it yields CASSGGADSKNSPLHF.

Turning to this clonotype: A much more abundant neighbour one base away suggests this may be a read error. The gene calls are TRBV24-1 and TRBJ2-5, with D uncertain. V shed 0 bases and J shed 5 bases, with 3 bases lying between them. This CDR3 spans 12 amino acids. Germline V gives CDR1 KGHDR, CDR2 SFDVKD. This chain's CDR3 is CATSDLSETQYF. CDR3 DNA: TGTGCCACCAGTGATTTGTCGGAGACCCAGTACTTC.

A few counts support this clonotype. The chain is built from TRBV5-1 and TRBJ2-7; 13 nucleotides agree with TRBD2. This CDR3 contains 15 residues. J was trimmed by 3 bases and V by 2 bases; bases with no gene match: 2. Per the germline V gene, CDR1 is SGHRS and CDR2 is YFSETQ. CDR3 sequence reads: CASSLGTSGDYEQYF. In nucleotides, the CDR3 is TGCGCCAGCAGCTTAGGGACTAGCGGGGACTACGAGCAGTACTTC.

The rearrangement links TRBV27 to TRBJ2-1; 8 nucleotides line up with TRBD2. J gave up 6 bases and V 3 bases, and 4 bases lay outside the gene matches. The CDR3 runs 14 residues. Germline values: CDR1 MNHEY, CDR2 SMNVEV (reference sequence). The CDR3 sequence: CASSFAGGPNEQFF. As DNA, the CDR3 is TGTGCCAGCAGTTTCGCGGGGGGACCCAATGAGCAGTTCTTC.

In regard to this clonotype: At one end the junction does not follow the germline gene, possibly because of a read error. The V call is TRBV19, the J call TRBJ2-3; 8 bases map to TRBD2. The CDR3 totals 13 residues. Per the germline V gene, CDR1 is LNHDA and CDR2 is SQIVND (reference sequence). CDR3 loop: CASSTLERGHGHF. DNA of the CDR3: TGTGCCAGTAGTACCCTTGAGCGGGGGCATGGACATTTT.

There are a few counts of this clonotype. CDR3 region: CASRVGTGDIQYF. The CDR3 DNA sequence: TGTGCCAGCAGGGTAGGGACAGGGGACATTCAGTACTTC. The gene calls are TRBV12-3 or TRBV12-4 and TRBJ2-4; 10 bases agree with TRBD1. The length of the CDR3 is 13 residues. The trim removed 6 bases at V and 8 bases at J, leaving 4 bases unmatched.

This clonotype occurred a few times. This chain connects TRBV27 to TRBJ1-2; TRBD1 might be the D (6 bases). This CDR3 is built from 18 residues. CDR1 is MNHEY and CDR2 is SMNVEV in the germline V gene (reference sequence). The ends were cut back, 4 bases at V and 9 bases at J, with 30 bases in the middle. The CDR3 sequence: CASSSRGHRGKGYGSYTF. The CDR3 DNA follows: TGTGCCAGCAGTTCCCGGGGACATAGGGGGAAGGGTTATGGTAGCTACACCTTC.

For this clonotype: A junction boundary mismatches the germline segment, possibly from a read error. The chain recombines TRBV7-7 with TRBJ2-5, with TRBD2 as a possible D gene (5 bases). The CDR3 consists of 16 residues. Germline values: CDR1 SSHAT, CDR2 FNYEAQ (reference sequence). CDR3 sequence (DNA): TGTGCTAGCAGCTTAGTCTTGAAGCGGTACCAAGAGACCCAGTACTTC. Residues: CASSLVLKRYQETQYF.